These 16 T cell receptor beta chains came from one sample sequenced in a study of technical replicates of blood from a few donors. TCRdb's table, derived via immunoSEQ multiplex PCR, lists solely in-frame clones and lacks some. Among tens of thousands of clones listed, 95% were seen once. Input material: T cells isolated from PBMCs. The receptors here all came from a human donor in good health.

This clone was recorded only once. This sequence joins TRBV5-6 and TRBJ1-6; D unclear. Trimming removed 0 bases at V and 7 bases at J, with 8 bases between. CDR1 and CDR2 (germline): SGHDT, YYEEEE. The CDR3 sequence is 14 residues long. CDR3 protein: CASSLGLKNSPLHF. For the CDR3, the DNA is TGTGCCAGCAGCTTGGGACTGAAAAATTCACCCCTCCACTTT.

This sequence joins TRBV19 and TRBJ2-3; D remains unclear. V lost 4 bases and J lost 2, with 16 bases in between. In germline, CDR1 is LNHDA, CDR2 SQIVND (reference sequence). CDR3 length equals 16 residues. The CDR3 nucleotides are TGTGCCAGTAGTACTCCCACTTCAATCCACACAGATACGCAGTATTTT. Translating it yields CASSTPTSIHTDTQYF.

The chain uses TRBV7-8 and TRBJ1-4, with 7 bases matching TRBD1. Germline V gene data show CDR1 as SGHVS and CDR2 as FQNEAQ. There are 18 residues in the CDR3. Trimming took 5 bases from V and 3 from J; bases not matched to a gene: 15. The CDR3 reads CASSLNRGQPIANEKLFF. In DNA form, the CDR3 reads TGTGCCAGCAGCCTTAACAGGGGACAGCCGATAGCTAATGAAAAACTGTTTTTT.

V gene TRBV6-1 combines with J gene TRBJ2-5; TRBD1 aligns across 10 bases. V shed 5 bases and J 7 bases; nucleotides not matched to a gene: 10. CDR1 MNHNS and CDR2 SASEGT come from the germline V gene. The CDR3 runs 15 residues. CDR3 nucleotides: TGTGCCAGCAGTTTGGACAGGGGGGGTGGCGGGACCCAGTACTTC. Amino acids: CASSLDRGGGGTQYF.

The genes are TRBV11-2 and TRBJ1-4; maybe TRBD1 (6 bases). This CDR3 spans 13 amino acids. Germline V gives CDR1 SGHAT, CDR2 FQNNGV. The V and J ends lost 6 bases and 5 bases respectively, with 10 bases between them. The CDR3 loop reads CASSLTGNEKLFF. CDR3 nucleotide sequence: TGTGCCAGCAGTCTCACAGGGAATGAAAAACTGTTTTTT.

J is TRBJ1-5 and V is TRBV10-3; D uncertain. Trimming removed 4 bases at V and 2 bases at J, with 9 bases between. CDR1 and CDR2 from the germline V gene are ENHRY and SYGVKD. The CDR3 contains 14 residues. The CDR3 DNA follows: TGTGCCATCAGTGCGGGTTTCGGCAATCAGCCCCAGCATTTT. Its translation is CAISAGFGNQPQHF.

The chain combines TRBV6-5 with TRBJ1-5; D is undetermined. Germline V lookup: CDR1 MNHEY, CDR2 SVGAGI. The CDR3 runs to 15 residues. The germline V and J ends were trimmed by 5 bases and 6 bases, with 17 bases remaining between them. The CDR3 DNA is TGTGCCAGCAGTCCCCTTTCCTTAGGAGGTCAGCCCCAGCATTTT. Protein sequence: CASSPLSLGGQPQHF.

This sequence joins TRBV7-8 and TRBJ2-7, with 12 bases matching TRBD2. Trimming removed 5 bases from V and 9 bases from J; junction bases left unmatched: 11. This CDR3 has 15 residues. Germline V gene lookup returns CDR1 SGHVS and CDR2 FQNEAQ. This CDR3 reads CASSLQTSGGYGQYF. The CDR3 region has the DNA TGTGCCAGCAGCCTACAGACTAGCGGGGGATATGGGCAGTACTTC.

This chain links TRBV7-6 with TRBJ2-6; D is uncertain. CDR1 SGHVS and CDR2 FNYEAQ come from the germline V gene. CDR3 length equals 14 residues. Deletions cut 2 bases from V and 3 bases from J, with 5 bases between. The DNA of the CDR3 is TGTGCCAGCAGCTTATCGCGTGGGGCCAACGTCCTGACTTTC. Residues: CASSLSRGANVLTF.

The chain carries TRBV28 and TRBJ1-2; 8 bases fit TRBD1. The germline gives CDR1 MDHEN, CDR2 SYDVKM. The CDR3 loop spans 15 amino acids. The V and J ends lost 2 bases and 7 bases, in that order; junction bases with no gene match: 9. The chain's CDR3 is CASSLGTGGGGGYTF. The DNA for the CDR3 is TGTGCCAGCAGTTTAGGGACAGGTGGCGGTGGTGGCTACACCTTC.

The rearrangement uses TRBV4-2 and TRBJ1-1, with D possibly being TRBD1 (5 bases). This CDR3 has 15 residues. Per germline, CDR1 LGHNA and CDR2 YNFKEQ. V gave up 1 base and J gave up 2 bases, with 11 bases separating them. The CDR3 reads CASSQGGGRNTEAFF. In DNA form, the CDR3 reads TGTGCCAGCAGCCAAGGCGGGGGTCGAAACACTGAAGCTTTCTTT.

V usage is TRBV19 and J usage is TRBJ2-7, with TRBD1 matching over 10 bases. The germline V gene has CDR1 LNHDA and CDR2 SQIVND (reference sequence). The CDR3 contains 14 residues. V gave up 5 bases and J gave up 4 bases; unmatched junction bases: 5. CDR3 bases: TGTGCCAGTAGTGCGGGACAGGGGTCGTACGAGCAGTACTTC. It codes for CASSAGQGSYEQYF.

The chain recombines TRBV7-9 with TRBJ2-7; 8 positions agree with TRBD1. CDR1 and CDR2 from the germline V gene are SEHNR and FQNEAQ (reference sequence). V trimming: 2 bases; J trimming: 11 bases; junction bases outside the gene matches: 5. This CDR3 has 12 amino acids. The chain's CDR3 is CASSLLGTGEYF. CDR3 nucleotide sequence: TGTGCCAGCAGCTTACTGGGGACAGGCGAGTACTTC.

J is TRBJ2-7 and V is TRBV13; a weak D match, TRBD1 (6 bases). The germline gives CDR1 PRHDT, CDR2 FYEKMQ (reference sequence). The V and J ends lost 5 bases and 5 bases respectively, with 16 bases between them. This CDR3 has 14 amino acids. The CDR3 reads CASSGAGQLDEQYF. Written as DNA, the CDR3 is TGTGCCAGCAGCGGGGCTGGACAGCTCGACGAGCAGTACTTC.

This chain links TRBV7-8 with TRBJ1-2; the D is unclear. V dropped 2 bases and J dropped 3 bases, with 7 bases sitting between them. This CDR3 region has 13 residues. Germline CDR1 is SGHVS and CDR2 is FQNEAQ. CDR3 bases: TGTGCCAGCAGCTTACAAATAGACTATGGCTACACCTTC. It encodes CASSLQIDYGYTF.

This rearrangement joins TRBV6-1 to TRBJ2-3; maybe TRBD1 (6 bases). Germline-derived CDR1 and CDR2 are MNHNS and SASEGT. The CDR3 length is 15 residues. With 4 bases removed from V and 5 bases from J, the gap between germline ends came to 16 bases. The CDR3, as DNA: TGTGCCAGCAGTGGTCAAGGTGGGGGCGGAGATACGCAGTATTTT. Amino acid sequence: CASSGQGGGGDTQYF.